This TCR beta chain derives from a study of early T cells in non-severe SARS-CoV-2 infection. Turning to the study itself: The sequenced material was bulk RNA from unsorted whole blood, and its chains were unpaired.

Individual cDNA molecules received unique molecular identifiers. TCRdb reanalysed the 5' RACE reads using MiXCR and keeps one entry per CDR3 protein. The top ten clones hold over 6% of a sample with about 72,000 distinct CDR3 sequences, 10% of them seen once. This clonotype was counted between two and nine times. Its specificity is not known. General study findings and limits: Using VDJdb, the matching emphasized anti-spike CD8 responses while missing private and CD4 specificities.

This clonotype was sampled from an adult who was a healthcare worker with PCR-confirmed SARS-CoV-2 infection or an uninfected control (not recorded which). The sequencing here drew on whole blood, taken at baseline.

CDR3 sequence: CSAAHRVSYGYTF. The DNA of the CDR3 is TGCAGTGCTGCACACAGGGTTAGCTATGGCTACACCTTC. The rearrangement links TRBV20-1 to TRBJ1-2; weak D call: TRBD1 (6 bases). The V end was cut by 5 bases, the J end by 4 bases, with 14 bases between. Per the germline V gene, CDR1 is DFQATT and CDR2 is SNEGSKA (reference sequence). The CDR3 sequence is 13 residues long.